The clone carrying this T cell receptor (beta chain) was observed a handful of times. MiXCR, run by TCRdb on the 5' RACE reads, gives a single entry per CDR3 protein. This sample has hundreds of thousands of distinct CDR3 sequences, with less than 8% found just once. The data originate from a study of identical twins. Germline-derived CDR1 and CDR2 are SGHRS and YFSETQ. V trimming: 0 bases; J trimming: 4 bases; junction bases outside the gene matches: 3. The CDR3 is 15 residues long. This sample was shared with a second study, whose subject was yellow fever vaccine responses in identical twins.

The chain is built from TRBV5-1 and TRBJ2-7; 11 bases match TRBD1. What was sequenced was memory (CD45RO+) T cells sorted from blood. The receptor's source is a woman under 30 in good health. CDR3 protein: CASSLGGQGAYEQYF. The CDR3 DNA reads as TGCGCCAGCAGCTTGGGTGGACAGGGGGCGTACGAGCAGTACTTC.